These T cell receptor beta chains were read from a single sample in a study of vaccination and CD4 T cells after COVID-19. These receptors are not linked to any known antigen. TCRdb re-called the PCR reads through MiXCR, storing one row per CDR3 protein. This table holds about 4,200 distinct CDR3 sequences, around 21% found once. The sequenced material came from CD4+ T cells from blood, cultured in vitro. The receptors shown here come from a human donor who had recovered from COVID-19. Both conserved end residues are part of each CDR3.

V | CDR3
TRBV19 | CASSRGDSNQPQHF
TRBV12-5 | CASGLVIGDRENSPLHF
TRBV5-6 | CASSLYSVWGSTGAVSQPQHF
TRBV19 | CASSIIAGQGNQPQHF
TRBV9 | CASSTQGASYQETQYF
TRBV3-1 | CASSQAPGLATDTQYF
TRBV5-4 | CASSFSDGFTGELFF
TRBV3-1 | CASTFGSPYVGSRETQYF
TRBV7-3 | CASSPGAQSSTDTQYF
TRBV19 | CASSIAGTDNTGELFF
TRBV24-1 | CATSDLYHPGKNGYTF
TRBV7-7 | CASSSNPAHPTQYF
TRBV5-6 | CASRPIGGDTEAFF
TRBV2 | CASSDVLGGSTF
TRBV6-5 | CASSYPSNTEAFF
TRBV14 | CASSPRVRGAFF
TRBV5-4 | CASSWSTGDNEKLFF
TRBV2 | CASRMDRLTGELFF
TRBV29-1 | CSVRAGGGNTIYF
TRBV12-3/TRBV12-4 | CASSLYQGNQPQHF
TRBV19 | CASGIVGDKPQHF
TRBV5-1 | CASSLALTSSGNTIYF
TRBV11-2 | CASSLVAGMGTEAFF
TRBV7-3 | CASSRDPGETQYF
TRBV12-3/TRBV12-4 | CASTGDGPSYEQYF
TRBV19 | CATMGQEVHGYTF
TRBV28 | CASDRQLMNTEAFF
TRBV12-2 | CASRLGTDTQYF
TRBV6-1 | CASRRQASSTNEKLFF
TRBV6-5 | CASSYNRGLTEAFF
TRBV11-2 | CASSGRSGANVLTF
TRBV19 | CASSVPGQGETQYF
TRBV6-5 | CASSYSTSGGAGDTQYF
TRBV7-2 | CASSSIAGELFF
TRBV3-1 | CASSPGGGNSPLHF
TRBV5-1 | CASSLGDRTGPQHF
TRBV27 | CASSLSRGPLDTQYF
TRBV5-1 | CASSWSGSYEQYF
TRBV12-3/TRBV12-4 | CASSLRTGGNYGYTF
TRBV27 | CASSASRPRTDGYAF
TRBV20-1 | CSATGQLNTEAFF
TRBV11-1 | CASSFEGDEQYF
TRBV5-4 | CASSRSGLTIYTF
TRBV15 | CATSRGEGIMGYTF
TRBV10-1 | CASSPQGNEQFF
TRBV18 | CASSPRAAIPLNTEAFF
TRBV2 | CASSPGGSEAFF
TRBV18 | CASSPGTGGAGYTF
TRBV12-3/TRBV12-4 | CASSPGPWYGYTF
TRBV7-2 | CASSFASNIQYF
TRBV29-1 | CSVSLGGLNTGELFF
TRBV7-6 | CASSQVSQHVEGTDTQYF
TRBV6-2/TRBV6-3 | CASRGTGDYGYTF